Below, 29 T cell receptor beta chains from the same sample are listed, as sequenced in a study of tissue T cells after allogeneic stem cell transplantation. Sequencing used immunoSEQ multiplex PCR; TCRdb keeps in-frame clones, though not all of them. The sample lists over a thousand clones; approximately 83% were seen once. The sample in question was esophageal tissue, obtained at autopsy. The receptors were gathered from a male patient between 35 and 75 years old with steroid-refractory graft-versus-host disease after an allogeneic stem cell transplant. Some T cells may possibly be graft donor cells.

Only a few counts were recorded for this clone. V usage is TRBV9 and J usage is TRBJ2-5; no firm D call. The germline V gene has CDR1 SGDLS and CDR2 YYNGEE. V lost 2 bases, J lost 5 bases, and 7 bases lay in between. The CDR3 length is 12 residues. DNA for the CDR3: TGTGCCAGCAGCGTGGCAGACGAGACCCAGTACTTC. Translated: CASSVADETQYF.

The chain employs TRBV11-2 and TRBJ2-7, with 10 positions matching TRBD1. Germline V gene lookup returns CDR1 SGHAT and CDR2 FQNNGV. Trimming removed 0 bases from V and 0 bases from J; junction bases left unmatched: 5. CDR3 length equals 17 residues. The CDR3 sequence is CASSLDGTGVFSYEQYF. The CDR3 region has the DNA TGTGCCAGCAGCTTAGACGGGACAGGGGTCTTCTCCTACGAGCAGTACTTC.

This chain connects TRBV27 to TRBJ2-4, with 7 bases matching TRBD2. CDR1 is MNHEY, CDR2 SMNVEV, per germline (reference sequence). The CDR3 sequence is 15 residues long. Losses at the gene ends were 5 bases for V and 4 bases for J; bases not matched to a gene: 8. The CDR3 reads CASSADRGGKNIQYF. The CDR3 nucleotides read TGTGCCAGCAGTGCGGATCGCGGGGGTAAAAACATTCAGTACTTC.

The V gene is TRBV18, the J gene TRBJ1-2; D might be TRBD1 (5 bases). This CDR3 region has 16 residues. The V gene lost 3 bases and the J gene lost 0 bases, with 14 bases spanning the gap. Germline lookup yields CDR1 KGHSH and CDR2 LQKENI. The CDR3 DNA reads TGTGCCAGCTCACCCGTGGGGACCCAAGCTAACTATGGCTACACCTTC. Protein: CASSPVGTQANYGYTF.

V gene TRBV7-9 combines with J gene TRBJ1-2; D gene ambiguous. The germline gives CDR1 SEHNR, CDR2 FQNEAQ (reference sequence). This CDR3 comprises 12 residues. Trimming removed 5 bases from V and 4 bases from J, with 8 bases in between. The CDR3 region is CASSPNPYGYTF. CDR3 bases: TGTGCCAGCAGCCCAAACCCCTATGGCTACACCTTC.

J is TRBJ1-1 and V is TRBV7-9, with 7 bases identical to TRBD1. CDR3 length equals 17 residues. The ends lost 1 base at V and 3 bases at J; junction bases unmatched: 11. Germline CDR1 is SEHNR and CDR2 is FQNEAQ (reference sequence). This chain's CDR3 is CASSLVDRVLLYTEAFF. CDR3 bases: TGTGCCAGCAGCTTAGTTGACAGGGTGCTTCTCTACACTGAAGCTTTCTTT.

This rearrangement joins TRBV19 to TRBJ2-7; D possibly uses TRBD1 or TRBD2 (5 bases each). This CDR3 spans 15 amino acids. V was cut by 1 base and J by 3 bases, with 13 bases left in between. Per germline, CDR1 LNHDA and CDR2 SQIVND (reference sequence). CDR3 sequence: CASSIAGTELYEQYF. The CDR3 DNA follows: TGTGCCAGTAGTATAGCCGGGACGGAGCTCTACGAGCAGTACTTC.

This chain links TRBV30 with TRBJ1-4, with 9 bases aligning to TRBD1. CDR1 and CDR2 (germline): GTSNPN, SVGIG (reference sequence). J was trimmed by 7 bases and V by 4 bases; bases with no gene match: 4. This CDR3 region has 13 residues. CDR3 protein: CAWNRGRTEKLFF. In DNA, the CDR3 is TGTGCCTGGAACAGGGGGCGGACTGAAAAACTGTTTTTT.

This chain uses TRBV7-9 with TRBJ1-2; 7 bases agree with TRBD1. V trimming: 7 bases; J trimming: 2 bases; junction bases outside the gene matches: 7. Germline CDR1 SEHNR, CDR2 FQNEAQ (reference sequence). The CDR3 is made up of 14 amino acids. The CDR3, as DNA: TGTGCCAGCACCCGACAGGGTCTAAACTATGGCTACACCTTC. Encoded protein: CASTRQGLNYGYTF.

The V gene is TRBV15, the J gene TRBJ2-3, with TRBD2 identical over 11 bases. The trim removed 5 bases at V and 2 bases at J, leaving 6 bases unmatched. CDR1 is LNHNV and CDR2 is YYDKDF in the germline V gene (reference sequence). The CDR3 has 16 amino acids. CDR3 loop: CATSVRLAGITDTQYF. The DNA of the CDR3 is TGTGCCACCAGCGTAAGACTAGCGGGGATCACAGATACGCAGTATTTT.

CDR3 coding DNA: TGCGCCAGCAGCCCACGGACGGCCTACAATGAGCAGTTCTTC. Translation: CASSPRTAYNEQFF. This rearrangement joins TRBV4-3 to TRBJ2-1; D is ambiguous. Per the germline V gene, CDR1 is LGHNA and CDR2 is YSLEER. CDR3 size: 14 residues. V lost 4 bases, J lost 2 bases, and 9 bases lay in between.

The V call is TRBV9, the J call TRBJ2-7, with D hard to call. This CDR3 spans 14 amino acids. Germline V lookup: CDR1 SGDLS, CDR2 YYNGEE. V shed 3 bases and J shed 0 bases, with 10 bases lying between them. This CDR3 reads CASSEDHYSYEQYF. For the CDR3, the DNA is TGTGCCAGCAGCGAGGACCATTACTCCTACGAGCAGTACTTC.

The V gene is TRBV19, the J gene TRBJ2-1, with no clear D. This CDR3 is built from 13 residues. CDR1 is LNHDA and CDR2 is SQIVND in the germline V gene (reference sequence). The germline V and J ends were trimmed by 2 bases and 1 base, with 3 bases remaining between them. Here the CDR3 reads CASSIISYNEQFF. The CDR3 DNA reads TGTGCCAGTAGTATAATATCCTACAATGAGCAGTTCTTC.

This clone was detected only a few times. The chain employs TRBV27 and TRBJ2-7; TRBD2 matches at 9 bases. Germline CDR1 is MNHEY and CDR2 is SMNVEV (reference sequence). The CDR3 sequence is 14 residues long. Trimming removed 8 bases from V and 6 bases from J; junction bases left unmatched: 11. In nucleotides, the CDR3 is TGTGCCAGCTGGCGCGGGACTAGCTACCCCGAGCAGTACTTC. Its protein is CASWRGTSYPEQYF.

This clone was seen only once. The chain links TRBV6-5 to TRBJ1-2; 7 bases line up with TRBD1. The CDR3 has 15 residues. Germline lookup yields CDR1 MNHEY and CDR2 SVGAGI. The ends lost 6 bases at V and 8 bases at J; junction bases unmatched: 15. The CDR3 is CASRSLPGQQGGYTF. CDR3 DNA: TGTGCCAGCAGATCCCTCCCGGGACAGCAAGGGGGCTACACCTTC.

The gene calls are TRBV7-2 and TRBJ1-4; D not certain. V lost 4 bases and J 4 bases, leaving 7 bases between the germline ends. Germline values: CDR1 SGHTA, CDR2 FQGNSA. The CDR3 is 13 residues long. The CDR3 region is CASSYQRNEKLFF. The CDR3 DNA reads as TGTGCCAGCAGCTACCAGCGTAATGAAAAACTGTTTTTT.

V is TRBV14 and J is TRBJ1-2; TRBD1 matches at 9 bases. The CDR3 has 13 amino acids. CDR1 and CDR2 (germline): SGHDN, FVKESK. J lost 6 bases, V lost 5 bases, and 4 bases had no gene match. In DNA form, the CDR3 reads TGTGCCAGCAGCGCCCGGACAGGGGATGGCTACACCTTC. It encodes CASSARTGDGYTF.

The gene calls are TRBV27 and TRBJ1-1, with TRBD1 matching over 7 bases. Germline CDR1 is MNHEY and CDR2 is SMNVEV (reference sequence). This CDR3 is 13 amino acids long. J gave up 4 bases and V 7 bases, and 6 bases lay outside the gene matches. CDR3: CASNRDRGTEAFF. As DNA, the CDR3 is TGTGCCAGCAATCGGGACAGAGGCACTGAAGCTTTCTTT.

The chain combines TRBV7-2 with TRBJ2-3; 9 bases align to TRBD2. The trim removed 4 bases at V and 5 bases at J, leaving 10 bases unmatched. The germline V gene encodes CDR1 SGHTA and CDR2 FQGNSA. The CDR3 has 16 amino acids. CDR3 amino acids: CASSSSSGGGGDTQYF. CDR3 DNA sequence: TGTGCCAGCAGCTCTAGTAGCGGGGGCGGTGGAGATACGCAGTATTTT.

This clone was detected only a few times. This CDR3 reads CASSGTVGNSPLHF. The CDR3 DNA follows: TGTGCCAGCAGCGGGACAGTGGGTAATTCACCCCTCCACTTT. The V gene is TRBV9, the J gene TRBJ1-6; the D gene is possibly TRBD1 (6 bases). In germline, CDR1 is SGDLS, CDR2 YYNGEE. V lost 3 bases and J lost 6, with 10 bases in between. The length of the CDR3 is 14 residues.

The CDR3 loop is CASSFVQGASPTYNEQFF. CDR3 DNA sequence: TGTGCCAGCAGCTTTGTCCAGGGGGCGAGTCCGACCTACAATGAGCAGTTCTTC. V usage is TRBV11-3 and J usage is TRBJ2-1, with 8 bases fitting TRBD1. Trimming took 3 bases from V and 2 from J; bases not matched to a gene: 12. This CDR3 region has 18 residues. Germline V gene data show CDR1 as SGHNT and CDR2 as YENEEA.

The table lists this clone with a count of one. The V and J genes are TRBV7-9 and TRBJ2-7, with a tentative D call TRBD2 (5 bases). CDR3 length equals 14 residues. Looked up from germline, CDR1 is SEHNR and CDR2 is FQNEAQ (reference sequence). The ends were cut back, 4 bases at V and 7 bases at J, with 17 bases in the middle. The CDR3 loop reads CASSSQDGVGEQYF. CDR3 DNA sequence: TGTGCCAGCAGCTCCCAAGACGGGGTGGGGGAGCAGTACTTC.

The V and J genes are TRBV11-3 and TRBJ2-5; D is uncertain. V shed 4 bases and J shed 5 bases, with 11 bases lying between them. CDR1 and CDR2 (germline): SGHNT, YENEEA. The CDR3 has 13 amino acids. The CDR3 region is CASSSTPVETQYF. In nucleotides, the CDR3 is TGTGCCAGCAGCTCCACCCCTGTGGAGACCCAGTACTTC.

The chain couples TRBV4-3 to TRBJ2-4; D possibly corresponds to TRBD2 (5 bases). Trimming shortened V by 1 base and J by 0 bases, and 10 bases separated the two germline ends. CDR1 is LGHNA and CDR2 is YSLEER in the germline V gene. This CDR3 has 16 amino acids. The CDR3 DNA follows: TGCGCCAGCAGCCAAGTAGGCGGACTAGCCAAAAACATTCAGTACTTC. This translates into CASSQVGGLAKNIQYF.

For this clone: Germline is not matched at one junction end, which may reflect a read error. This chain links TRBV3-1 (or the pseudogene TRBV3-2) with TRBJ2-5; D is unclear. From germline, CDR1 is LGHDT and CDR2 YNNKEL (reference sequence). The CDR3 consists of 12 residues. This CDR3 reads CASSQERAPNDF. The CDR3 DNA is TGTGCCAGCAGCCAAGAACGGGCGCCTAACGACTTC.

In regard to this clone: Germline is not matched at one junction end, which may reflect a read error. Here the CDR3 DNA reads TGTGCTAGCAGCTTGGGGATCGGGACTAGCGGGGCTCGCAATGAGCAGTTCTTC. Its translation: CASSLGIGTSGARNEQFF. The chain uses TRBV7-7 and TRBJ2-1; 13 nucleotides align to TRBD2. Looked up from germline, CDR1 is SSHAT and CDR2 is FNYEAQ (reference sequence). The CDR3 has 18 amino acids.

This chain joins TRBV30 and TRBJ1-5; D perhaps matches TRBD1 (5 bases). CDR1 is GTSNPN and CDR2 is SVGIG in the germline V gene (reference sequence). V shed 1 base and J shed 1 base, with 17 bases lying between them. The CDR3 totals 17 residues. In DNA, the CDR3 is TGTGCCTGGAGTGCCCCTCTCAGGGACGTGAGCAATCAGCCCCAGCATTTT. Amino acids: CAWSAPLRDVSNQPQHF.

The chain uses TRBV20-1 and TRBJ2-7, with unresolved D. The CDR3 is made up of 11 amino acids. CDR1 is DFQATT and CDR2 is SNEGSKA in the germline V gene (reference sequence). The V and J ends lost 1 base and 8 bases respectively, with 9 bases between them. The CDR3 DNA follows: TGCAGTGCTAGAGTGTCGAATCAGCAGTACTTC. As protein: CSARVSNQQYF.

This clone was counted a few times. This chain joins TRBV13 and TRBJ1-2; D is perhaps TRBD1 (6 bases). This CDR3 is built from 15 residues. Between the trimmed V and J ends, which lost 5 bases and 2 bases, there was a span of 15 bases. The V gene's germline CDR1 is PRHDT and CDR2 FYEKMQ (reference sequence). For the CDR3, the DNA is TGTGCCAGCAGCCTCACGATAACAGGGAACTATGGCTACACCTTC. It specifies CASSLTITGNYGYTF.